This T cell receptor (beta chain) was observed in a study of T cells after yellow fever vaccination. Study-level findings and limits: Although most clonotypes did not, a small share appeared in both CD4 and CD8 compartments. Once the booster was given, most primary-vaccination clones reappeared, at approximately 97% for CD4 and around 90% for CD8. Abundant contaminating clonotypes from the bulk population could appear in FACS-sorted repertoires.

The CDR3 totals 12 residues. Per the germline V gene, CDR1 is LNHDA and CDR2 is SQIVND (reference sequence). The V end lost 7 bases, the J end lost 4 bases, and 10 bases lay between the germline ends. This clonotype was observed a handful of times. Its antigen is not identified. UMIs and a universal primer site were added when TCR cDNA was made by 5'RACE template switching. TCRdb independently ran MiXCR on the 5' RACE reads; one entry per CDR3 protein. The sample holds hundreds of thousands of distinct CDR3 sequences, approximately 4% seen once. The TCR was taken from a man between 18 and 29 years old who received the YFV17D yellow fever vaccine. The specimen comprised PBMCs, sampled 5 days after the yellow fever booster vaccination. The rearrangement links TRBV19 to TRBJ1-1; D not certain. CDR3 DNA: TGTGCCAGTACCGGGCCCAGCACTGAAGCTTTCTTT. The encoded protein is CASTGPSTEAFF.